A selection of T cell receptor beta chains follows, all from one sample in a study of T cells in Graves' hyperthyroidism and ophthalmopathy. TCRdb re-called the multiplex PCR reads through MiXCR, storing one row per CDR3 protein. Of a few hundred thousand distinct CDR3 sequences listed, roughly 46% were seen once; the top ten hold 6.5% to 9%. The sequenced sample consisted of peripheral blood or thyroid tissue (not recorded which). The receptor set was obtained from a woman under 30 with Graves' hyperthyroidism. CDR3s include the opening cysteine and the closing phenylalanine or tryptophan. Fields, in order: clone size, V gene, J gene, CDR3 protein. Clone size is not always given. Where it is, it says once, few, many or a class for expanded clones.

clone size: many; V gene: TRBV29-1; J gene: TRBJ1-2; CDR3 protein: CSVDPEGPNYGYTF
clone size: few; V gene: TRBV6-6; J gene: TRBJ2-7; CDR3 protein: CASSYSRIYEQYF
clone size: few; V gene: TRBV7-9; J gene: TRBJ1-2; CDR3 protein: CASAGWQFNYGYTF
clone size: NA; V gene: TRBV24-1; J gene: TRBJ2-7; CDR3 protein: CATSDPGGFGEQYF
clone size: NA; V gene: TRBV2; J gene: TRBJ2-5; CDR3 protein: CASSEVLAGGGETQYF
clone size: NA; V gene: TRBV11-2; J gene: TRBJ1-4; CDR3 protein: CASSGHPGQEVF
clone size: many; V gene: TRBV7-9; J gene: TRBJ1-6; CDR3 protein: CASSLVGWDSPLHF
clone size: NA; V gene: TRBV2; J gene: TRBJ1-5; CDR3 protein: CASRDRVWQPQHF
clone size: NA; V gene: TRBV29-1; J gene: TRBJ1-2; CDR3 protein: CSRDRAGYGYTF
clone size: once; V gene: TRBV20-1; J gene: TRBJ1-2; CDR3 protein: CSANTGGPANYGYTF
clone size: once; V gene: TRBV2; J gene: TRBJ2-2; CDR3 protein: CASSSPSLAGTTPTGELFF
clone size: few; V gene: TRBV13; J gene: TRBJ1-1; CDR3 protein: CASSLDTAGDVDF
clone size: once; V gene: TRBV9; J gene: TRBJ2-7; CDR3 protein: CASSYGPGPNYEQYF
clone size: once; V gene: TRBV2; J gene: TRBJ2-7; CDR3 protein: CASTRLGEQYF
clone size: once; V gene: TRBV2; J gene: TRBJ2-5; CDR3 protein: CASSVPGQGDETQYF
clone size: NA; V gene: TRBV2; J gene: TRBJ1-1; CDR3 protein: CASSLGQTFGRTEAFF
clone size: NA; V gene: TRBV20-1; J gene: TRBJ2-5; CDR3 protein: CSAASGRIQETQYF
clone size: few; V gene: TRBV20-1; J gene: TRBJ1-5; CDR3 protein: CSARGTFSNQPQHF
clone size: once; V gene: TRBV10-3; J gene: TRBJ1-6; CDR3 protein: CAISDPGRSLALHF
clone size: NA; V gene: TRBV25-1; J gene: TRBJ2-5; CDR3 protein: CASSEGTSGSIETQYF